A single sample gave rise to the 20 T cell receptor beta chains below, sequenced in a study of blood T cell repertoires in COVID-19. Assay used: immunoSEQ multiplex PCR; TCRdb lists only in-frame clones, some missing. The table lists over 200,000 clones, around 86% of them singletons. Sample: peripheral blood. All receptors derive from a human donor in a cohort sampled during active COVID-19.

This CDR3 reads CATSDSGLAGGGSYNEQFF. Here the CDR3 DNA reads TGTGCCACCAGTGACTCCGGACTAGCGGGAGGAGGGTCCTACAATGAGCAGTTCTTC. J is TRBJ2-1 and V is TRBV24-1; TRBD2 aligns across 14 bases. Germline V gives CDR1 KGHDR, CDR2 SFDVKD. The CDR3 loop spans 19 amino acids. V trimming: 4 bases; J trimming: 1 base; junction bases outside the gene matches: 8.

The V and J genes are TRBV3-1 (or the pseudogene TRBV3-2) and TRBJ2-5; D is ambiguous. V was clipped by 2 bases and J by 3 bases, with 4 bases between them. CDR3 size: 12 residues. The germline V gene encodes CDR1 LGHDT and CDR2 YNNKEL (reference sequence). The CDR3: CASSQPEETQYF. DNA for the CDR3: TGTGCCAGCAGCCAACCTGAAGAGACCCAGTACTTC.

The rearrangement uses TRBV18 and TRBJ2-7, with TRBD1 matching over 9 bases. V shed 2 bases and J 2 bases; nucleotides not matched to a gene: 4. Germline V gives CDR1 KGHSH, CDR2 LQKENI. The CDR3 contains 15 residues. The DNA of the CDR3 is TGTGCCAGCTCACCATCAGGGACAGGGCCCTACGAGCAGTACTTC. The encoded protein is CASSPSGTGPYEQYF.

The V call is TRBV4-3, the J call TRBJ2-3; D remains unclear. This CDR3 has 15 residues. Germline CDR1 LGHNA, CDR2 YSLEER. The V end was cut by 0 bases, the J end by 3 bases, with 10 bases between. The CDR3 sequence is CASSQEYPKTDTQYF. The DNA for the CDR3 is TGCGCCAGCAGCCAAGAATACCCTAAGACAGATACGCAGTATTTT.

The chain employs TRBV14 and TRBJ1-1; D may be TRBD1 (6 bases). Germline CDR1 reads SGHDN; CDR2 reads FVKESK. The CDR3 totals 13 residues. V dropped 4 bases and J dropped 6 bases, with 12 bases sitting between them. CDR3 DNA: TGTGCCAGCAGCCTATTACAGGGATCTGAAGCTTTCTTT. Its protein product is CASSLLQGSEAFF.

This sequence joins TRBV9 and TRBJ2-7; no clear D gene. Per the germline V gene, CDR1 is SGDLS and CDR2 is YYNGEE. V shed 0 bases and J shed 1 base, with 8 bases lying between them. CDR3 length equals 14 residues. The CDR3 DNA sequence: TGTGCCAGCAGCGTAGTCGGCAGGTCCTACGAGCAGTACTTC. Residues: CASSVVGRSYEQYF.

The rearrangement uses TRBV6-6 and TRBJ2-7; 7 positions agree with TRBD2. V was clipped by 7 bases and J by 3 bases; unmatched bases: 9. Germline CDR1 MNHNY, CDR2 SVGAGI (reference sequence). The CDR3 length is 14 residues. The CDR3 region has the DNA TGTGCCAGCACCCTCTGGCGGGACTACTACGAGCAGTACTTC. Amino acid sequence: CASTLWRDYYEQYF.

The chain recombines TRBV7-2 with TRBJ2-5; D unresolved. Germline CDR1 reads SGHTA; CDR2 reads FQGNSA. The CDR3 is made up of 14 amino acids. The V gene lost 1 base and the J gene lost 5 bases, with 11 bases spanning the gap. CDR3 sequence: CASSLDVVEETQYF. CDR3 DNA sequence: TGTGCCAGCAGCTTAGATGTGGTAGAGGAGACCCAGTACTTC. Based on the CDR3 plus reference TRBV7-2 and TRBJ2-5, the full variable domain is GAGVSQSPSNKVTEKGKDVELRCDPISGHTALYWYRQSLGQGLEFLIYFQGNSAPDKSGLPSDRFSAERTGGSVSTLTIQRTQQEDSAVYLCASSLDVVEETQYFGPGTRLLVL.

The sample holds a few counts of this clone. CDR3 sequence: CASSQEWTGGNNYGYTF. The DNA for the CDR3 is TGTGCCAGCAGCCAAGAGTGGACAGGGGGAAACAACTATGGCTACACCTTC. The V and J genes are TRBV4-2 and TRBJ1-2; 10 nucleotides align to TRBD1. The germline CDR1 and CDR2 sequences are LGHNA and YNFKEQ. CDR3 length: 17 residues. Trimming at V came to 0 bases and at J to 2 bases, leaving 6 bases not matched to a gene.

The chain combines TRBV3-1 (or the pseudogene TRBV3-2) with TRBJ2-7; 10 bases agree with TRBD2. Germline lookup yields CDR1 LGHDT and CDR2 YNNKEL (reference sequence). J gave up 6 bases and V 0 bases, and 5 bases lay outside the gene matches. This CDR3 region has 15 residues. CDR3 sequence: CASSQEGGLAREQYF. CDR3 DNA sequence: TGTGCCAGCAGCCAAGAGGGGGGACTAGCGCGCGAGCAGTACTTC.

This sequence joins TRBV30 and TRBJ2-2; TRBD1 aligns across 8 bases. From germline, CDR1 is GTSNPN and CDR2 SVGIG (reference sequence). V lost 2 bases, J lost 2 bases, and 4 bases stayed unmatched. The CDR3 sequence is 15 residues long. This CDR3 is CAWSTQGANTGELFF. For the CDR3, the DNA is TGTGCCTGGAGTACCCAGGGGGCAAACACCGGGGAGCTGTTTTTT.

The chain combines TRBV28 with TRBJ2-7, with D unclear. Between the trimmed V and J ends, which lost 9 bases and 0 bases, there was a span of 12 bases. Germline V lookup: CDR1 MDHEN, CDR2 SYDVKM. CDR3 size: 13 residues. CDR3 in DNA: TGTGCCAGTGGAGTTGGCAACTCCTACGAGCAGTACTTC. This encodes CASGVGNSYEQYF.

The chain is built from TRBV7-9 and TRBJ2-2, with no clear D. The CDR3 is 11 amino acids. Deletions cut 6 bases from V and 7 bases from J, with 6 bases between. Germline V gene data show CDR1 as SEHNR and CDR2 as FQNEAQ (reference sequence). DNA for the CDR3: TGTGCCAGCAGTTACAGCGGGGAGCTGTTTTTT. The encoded protein is CASSYSGELFF.

In DNA form, the CDR3 reads TGTGCCAGCAGTTACTCCCGGGACTTGCTCTCCTACGAGCAGTACTTC. Translated: CASSYSRDLLSYEQYF. The V call is TRBV6-2 or TRBV6-3, the J call TRBJ2-7; possible D gene TRBD2, 6 bases. With 0 bases removed from V and 0 bases from J, the gap between germline ends came to 12 bases. The length of the CDR3 is 16 residues. The V gene's germline CDR1 is MNHEY and CDR2 SVGEGT.

The chain combines TRBV19 with TRBJ1-5; perhaps TRBD1 as D (5 bases). The CDR3 covers 16 residues. Germline lookup yields CDR1 LNHDA and CDR2 SQIVND (reference sequence). V dropped 6 bases and J dropped 2 bases, with 17 bases sitting between them. This CDR3 reads CASRTTGGFGNQPQHF. The CDR3 DNA follows: TGTGCCAGTAGGACCACGGGGGGGTTTGGCAATCAGCCCCAGCATTTT.

The chain has TRBV18 and TRBJ2-5; TRBD2 agrees at 13 bases. The junction had 3 bases not matched to a gene; V was cut back by 6 bases and J by 5 bases. The germline V gene has CDR1 KGHSH and CDR2 LQKENI. The CDR3 runs 14 residues. DNA of the CDR3: TGTGCCAGCTCGTCGACTAGCGGGAGGGAGACCCAGTACTTC. Translating it yields CASSSTSGRETQYF.

V and J are TRBV6-2 or TRBV6-3 and TRBJ2-1, with 10 bases matching TRBD2. V lost 5 bases to trimming and J lost 4 bases; unmatched junction nucleotides: 5. Germline CDR1 MNHEY, CDR2 SVGEGT. The length of the CDR3 is 15 residues. The CDR3 protein is CASSQTSGAYNEQFF. The CDR3 DNA reads TGTGCCAGCAGTCAAACTAGCGGGGCTTACAATGAGCAGTTCTTC.

The rearrangement links TRBV9 to TRBJ1-1, with D tentatively TRBD1 (5 bases). Trimming removed 4 bases at V and 1 base at J, with 20 bases between. The CDR3 has 17 residues. Germline values: CDR1 SGDLS, CDR2 YYNGEE. CDR3 region: CASSPRPQGMANTEAFF. The CDR3 DNA follows: TGTGCCAGCAGCCCCAGGCCCCAGGGCATGGCGAACACTGAAGCTTTCTTT.

In nucleotides, the CDR3 is TGTGCCACCCGACAGGGGGCGTCAACTAATGAAAAACTGTTTTTT. This codes for CATRQGASTNEKLFF. V is TRBV28 and J is TRBJ1-4; TRBD1 aligns across 10 bases. The CDR3 is 15 residues long. Trimming removed 10 bases from V and 0 bases from J; junction bases left unmatched: 5. Germline V CDR1 and CDR2: MDHEN, SYDVKM. The variable domain in full, with the rest retrieved from reference TRBV28 and TRBJ1-4, is DVKVTQSSRYLVKRTGEKVFLECVQDMDHENMFWYRQDPGLGLRLIYFSYDVKMKEKGDIPEGYSVSREKKERFSLILESASTNQTSMYLCATRQGASTNEKLFFGSGTQLSVL.

As regards this clone: Other DNA sequences within the sample encode an identical CDR3. The chain uses TRBV5-4 and TRBJ2-7; D might be TRBD2 (6 bases). Germline CDR1 SGHNT, CDR2 YYREEE (reference sequence). The V and J ends lost 0 bases and 0 bases respectively, with 7 bases between them. The length of the CDR3 is 14 residues. DNA for the CDR3: TGTGCCAGCAGCTTGGGGCGGGGCTCCTACGAGCAGTACTTC. Its protein product is CASSLGRGSYEQYF.